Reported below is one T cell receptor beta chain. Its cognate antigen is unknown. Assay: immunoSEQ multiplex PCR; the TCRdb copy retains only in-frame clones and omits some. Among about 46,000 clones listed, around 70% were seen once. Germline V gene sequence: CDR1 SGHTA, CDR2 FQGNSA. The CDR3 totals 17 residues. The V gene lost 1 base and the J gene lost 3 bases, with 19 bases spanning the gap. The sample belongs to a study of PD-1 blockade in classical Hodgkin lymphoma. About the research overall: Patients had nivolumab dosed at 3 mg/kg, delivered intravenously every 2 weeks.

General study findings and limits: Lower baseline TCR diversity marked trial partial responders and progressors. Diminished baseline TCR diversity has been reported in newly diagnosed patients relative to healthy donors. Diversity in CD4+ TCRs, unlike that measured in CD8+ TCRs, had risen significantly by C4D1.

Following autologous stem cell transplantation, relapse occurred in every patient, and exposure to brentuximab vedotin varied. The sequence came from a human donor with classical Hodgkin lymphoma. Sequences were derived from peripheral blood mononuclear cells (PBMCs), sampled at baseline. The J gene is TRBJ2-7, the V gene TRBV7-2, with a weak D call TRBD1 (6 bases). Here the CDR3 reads CASSLDGPPGAFYEQYF. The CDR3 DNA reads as TGTGCCAGCAGCTTAGACGGGCCGCCAGGGGCCTTCTACGAGCAGTACTTC. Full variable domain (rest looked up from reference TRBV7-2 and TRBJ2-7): GAGVSQSPSNKVTEKGKDVELRCDPISGHTALYWYRQSLGQGLEFLIYFQGNSAPDKSGLPSDRFSAERTGGSVSTLTIQRTQQEDSAVYLCASSLDGPPGAFYEQYFGPGTRLTVT.